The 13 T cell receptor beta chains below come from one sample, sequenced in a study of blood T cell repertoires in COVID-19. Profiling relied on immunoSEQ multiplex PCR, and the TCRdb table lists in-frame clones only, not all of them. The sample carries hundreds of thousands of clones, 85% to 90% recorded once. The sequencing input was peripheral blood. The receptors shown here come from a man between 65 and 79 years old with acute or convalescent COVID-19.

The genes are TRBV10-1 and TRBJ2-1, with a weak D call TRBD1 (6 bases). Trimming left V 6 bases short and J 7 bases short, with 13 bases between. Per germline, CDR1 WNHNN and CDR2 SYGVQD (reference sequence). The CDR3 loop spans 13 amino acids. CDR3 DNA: TGCGCCAGCAGCGAGACAGGTAGAAATGAGCAGTTCTTC. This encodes CASSETGRNEQFF.

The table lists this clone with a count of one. Here the CDR3 DNA reads TGCAGCGTTCTAACCGACAGGGAGACTGAAGCTTTCTTT. Residues: CSVLTDRETEAFF. This chain uses TRBV29-1 with TRBJ1-1, with 7 positions matching TRBD1. The CDR3 totals 13 residues. Germline lookup yields CDR1 SQVTM and CDR2 ANQGSEA. Losses at the gene ends were 5 bases for V and 5 bases for J; bases not matched to a gene: 8.

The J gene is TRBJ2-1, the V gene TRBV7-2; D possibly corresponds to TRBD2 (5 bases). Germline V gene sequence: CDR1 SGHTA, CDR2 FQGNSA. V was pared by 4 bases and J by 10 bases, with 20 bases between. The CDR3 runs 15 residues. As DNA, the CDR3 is TGTGCCAGCAGCTCGGCGGGTGCCTCAGTAAGGGAGCAGTTCTTC. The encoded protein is CASSSAGASVREQFF.

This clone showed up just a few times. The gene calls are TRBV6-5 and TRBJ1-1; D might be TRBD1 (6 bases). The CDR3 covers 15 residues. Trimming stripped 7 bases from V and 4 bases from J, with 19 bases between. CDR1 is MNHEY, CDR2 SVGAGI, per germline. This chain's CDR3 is CASKARLGAFTEAFF. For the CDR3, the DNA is TGTGCCAGCAAGGCGCGTTTGGGGGCCTTCACTGAAGCTTTCTTT.

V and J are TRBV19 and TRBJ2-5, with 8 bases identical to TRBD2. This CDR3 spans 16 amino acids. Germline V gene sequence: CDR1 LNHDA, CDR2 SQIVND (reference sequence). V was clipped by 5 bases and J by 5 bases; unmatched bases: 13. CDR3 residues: CASSAGLGGRRETQYF. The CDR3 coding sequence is TGTGCCAGTAGTGCGGGACTAGGAGGACGTCGCGAGACCCAGTACTTC.

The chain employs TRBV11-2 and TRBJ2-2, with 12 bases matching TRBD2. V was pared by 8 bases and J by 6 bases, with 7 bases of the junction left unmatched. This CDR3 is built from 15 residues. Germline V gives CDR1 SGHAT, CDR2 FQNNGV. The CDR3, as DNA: TGTGCCAGCTCGAGACTAGCGGGAGTTGCCGGGGAGCTGTTTTTT. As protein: CASSRLAGVAGELFF.

CDR3 sequence: CASSPGGSYGYTF. CDR3 nucleotides: TGTGCCAGCAGCCCAGGGGGCAGCTATGGCTACACCTTC. The chain is built from TRBV12-3 or TRBV12-4 and TRBJ1-2; TRBD1 matches at 8 bases. The CDR3 covers 13 residues. V trimming: 6 bases; J trimming: 4 bases; junction bases outside the gene matches: 4.

CDR3 protein: CASSLGRGGYTF. In nucleotides, the CDR3 is TGTGCCAGCAGCCTCGGTCGAGGAGGCTACACCTTC. The chain recombines TRBV7-3 with TRBJ1-2; D is unresolved. The V gene lost 5 bases and the J gene lost 8 bases, with 12 bases spanning the gap. CDR1 SGHTA and CDR2 FQGTGA come from the germline V gene. The CDR3 covers 12 residues.

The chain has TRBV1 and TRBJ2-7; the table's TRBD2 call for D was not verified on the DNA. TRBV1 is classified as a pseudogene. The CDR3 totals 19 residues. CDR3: CTSSQVRLAGGPPSYEQYF. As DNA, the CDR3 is TGCACCAGCAGCCAAGTCCGACTAGCGGGAGGGCCCCCCTCCTACGAGCAGTACTTC.

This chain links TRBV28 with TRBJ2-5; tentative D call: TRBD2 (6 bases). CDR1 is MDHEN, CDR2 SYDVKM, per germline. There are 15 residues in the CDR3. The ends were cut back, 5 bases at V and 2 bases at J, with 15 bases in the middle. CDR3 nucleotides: TGTGCCAGCAGTACCCTCGGGACTCCTCAAGAGACCCAGTACTTC. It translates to CASSTLGTPQETQYF.

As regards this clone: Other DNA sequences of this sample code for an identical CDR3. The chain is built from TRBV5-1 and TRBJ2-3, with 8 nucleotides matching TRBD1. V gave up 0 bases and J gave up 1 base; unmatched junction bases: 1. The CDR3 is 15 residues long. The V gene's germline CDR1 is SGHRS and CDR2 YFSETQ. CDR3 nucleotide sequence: TGCGCCAGCAGCTTGGAGGGACAGGGCACAGATACGCAGTATTTT. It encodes CASSLEGQGTDTQYF.

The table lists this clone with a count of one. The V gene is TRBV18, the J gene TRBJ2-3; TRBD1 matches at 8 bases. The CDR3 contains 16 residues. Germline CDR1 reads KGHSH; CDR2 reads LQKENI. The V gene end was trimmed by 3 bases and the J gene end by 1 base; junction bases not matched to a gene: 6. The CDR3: CASSPRGRGGTDTQYF. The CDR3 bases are TGTGCCAGCTCACCCAGGGGGCGAGGGGGCACAGATACGCAGTATTTT. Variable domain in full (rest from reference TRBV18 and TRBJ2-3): NAGVMQNPRHLVRRRGQEARLRCSPMKGHSHVYWYRQLPEEGLKFMVYLQKENIIDESGMPKERFSAEFPKEGPSILRIQQVVRGDSAAYFCASSPRGRGGTDTQYFGPGTRLTVL.

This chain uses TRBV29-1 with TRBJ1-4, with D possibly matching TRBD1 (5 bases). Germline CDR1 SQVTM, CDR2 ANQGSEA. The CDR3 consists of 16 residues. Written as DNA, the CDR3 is TGCAGTGCTCAGGGCTTTGAGTGGGGTTCTAATGAAAAACTGTTTTTT. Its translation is CSAQGFEWGSNEKLFF.